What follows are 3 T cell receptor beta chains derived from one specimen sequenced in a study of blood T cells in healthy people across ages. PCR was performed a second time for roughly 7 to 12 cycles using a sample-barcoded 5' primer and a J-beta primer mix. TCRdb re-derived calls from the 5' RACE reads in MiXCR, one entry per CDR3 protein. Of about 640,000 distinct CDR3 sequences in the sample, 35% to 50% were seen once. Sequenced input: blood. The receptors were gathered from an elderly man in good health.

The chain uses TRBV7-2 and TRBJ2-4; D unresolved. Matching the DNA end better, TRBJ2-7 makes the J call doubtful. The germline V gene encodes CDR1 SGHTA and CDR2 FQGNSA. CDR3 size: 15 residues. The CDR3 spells CASSQVESSRNEQYF. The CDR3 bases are TGTGCCAGCAGCCAGGTGGAGTCGTCTAGGAACGAGCAGTACTTC.

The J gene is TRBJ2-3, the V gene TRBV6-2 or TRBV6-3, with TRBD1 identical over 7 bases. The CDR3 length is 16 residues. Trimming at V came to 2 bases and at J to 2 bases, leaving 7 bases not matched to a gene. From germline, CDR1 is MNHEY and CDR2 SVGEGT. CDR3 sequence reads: CASSYTRQGSTDTQYF. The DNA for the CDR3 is TGTGCCAGCAGTTACACACGACAGGGATCCACAGATACGCAGTATTTT.

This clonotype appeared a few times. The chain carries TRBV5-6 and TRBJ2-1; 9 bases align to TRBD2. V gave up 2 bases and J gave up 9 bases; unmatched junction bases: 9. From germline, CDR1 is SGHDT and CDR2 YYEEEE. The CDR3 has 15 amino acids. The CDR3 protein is CASSFTASGTIEQFF. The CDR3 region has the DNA TGTGCCAGCAGCTTTACGGCTAGCGGGACTATTGAGCAGTTCTTC.